These T cell receptor beta chains were read from a single sample in a study of CD8+ T cells in alopecia areata. Profiled with immunoSEQ multiplex PCR; TCRdb holds only in-frame clones, not every one. There are about 150,000 clones in the sample; 45% to 60% occur only once, and roughly 19% lies in the top ten. Source: CD8+ T cells sorted from blood, taken at week 0. The receptors shown here come from a human donor with alopecia areata. Each CDR3 is given with its conserved first and last residue. A D gene is named only where the DNA matches it firmly. Clone size is shown for a subset of rows, as once, few, many or a class of expanded clone.

v_gene: TRBV6-5
j_gene: TRBJ1-2
abundance: .
d_gene: .
CDR3aa: CASSYSIQGNYGYTF
CDR3nt: TGTGCCAGCAGTTACTCGATACAGGGAAACTATGGCTACACCTTC

v_gene: TRBV13
j_gene: TRBJ2-3
abundance: .
d_gene: .
CDR3aa: CASSERGTQYF
CDR3nt: TGTGCCAGCAGCGAAAGGGGTACGCAGTATTTT

v_gene: TRBV11-2
j_gene: TRBJ2-1
abundance: .
d_gene: .
CDR3aa: CASSLGSGEQFF
CDR3nt: TGTGCCAGCAGCTTAGGGTCGGGGGAGCAGTTCTTC

v_gene: TRBV30
j_gene: TRBJ1-2
abundance: few
d_gene: TRBD1
CDR3aa: CAWNREGAYGYTF
CDR3nt: TGTGCCTGGAATAGGGAGGGGGCCTATGGCTACACCTTC

v_gene: TRBV9
j_gene: TRBJ2-7
abundance: .
d_gene: TRBD1
CDR3aa: CASSPGTGDEQYF
CDR3nt: TGTGCCAGCAGCCCAGGGACAGGGGACGAGCAGTACTTC

v_gene: TRBV5-1
j_gene: TRBJ1-2
abundance: .
d_gene: .
CDR3aa: CASSLVSTDGYTF
CDR3nt: TGCGCCAGCAGCTTGGTATCAACCGATGGCTACACCTTC

v_gene: TRBV4-3
j_gene: TRBJ1-1
abundance: .
d_gene: .
CDR3aa: CASSQVEGRRTEAFF
CDR3nt: TGCGCCAGCAGCCAAGTGGAAGGGCGAAGGACTGAAGCTTTCTTT

v_gene: TRBV4-3
j_gene: TRBJ2-7
abundance: .
d_gene: .
CDR3aa: CASSQDRGYEQYF
CDR3nt: TGCGCCAGCAGCCAAGATAGGGGATACGAGCAGTACTTC

v_gene: TRBV5-1
j_gene: TRBJ2-6
abundance: .
d_gene: TRBD2
CDR3aa: CASSLVGGTTTDNSGANVLTF
CDR3nt: TGCGCCAGCAGCTTGGTCGGGGGGACTACCACTGACAACTCTGGGGCCAACGTCCTGACTTTC

v_gene: TRBV19
j_gene: TRBJ2-2
abundance: few
d_gene: .
CDR3aa: CASSIGGNTGELFF
CDR3nt: TGTGCCAGTAGTATCGGAGGGAACACCGGGGAGCTGTTTTTT

v_gene: TRBV4-1
j_gene: TRBJ2-5
abundance: .
d_gene: .
CDR3aa: CASRSQETQYF
CDR3nt: TGCGCCAGCAGATCCCAAGAGACCCAGTACTTC

v_gene: TRBV30
j_gene: TRBJ1-1
abundance: .
d_gene: TRBD1
CDR3aa: CAGQRDSNTEAFF
CDR3nt: TGTGCCGGTCAAAGGGACAGTAACACTGAAGCTTTCTTT

v_gene: TRBV23-1
j_gene: TRBJ1-1
abundance: .
d_gene: .
CDR3aa: CASSVVTGLKRGNTEAFF
CDR3nt: TGCGCCAGCAGTGTGGTTACAGGGCTAAAGAGGGGGAACACTGAAGCTTTCTTT

v_gene: TRBV6-5
j_gene: TRBJ1-1
abundance: .
d_gene: .
CDR3aa: CASSSSENTEAFF
CDR3nt: TGTGCCAGCAGTTCGTCAGAGAACACTGAAGCTTTCTTT

v_gene: TRBV7-6
j_gene: TRBJ1-5
abundance: few
d_gene: .
CDR3aa: CASSSTGFRPQHF
CDR3nt: TGTGCCAGCAGCTCGACTGGGTTTCGGCCCCAGCATTTT

v_gene: TRBV19
j_gene: TRBJ1-2
abundance: few
d_gene: .
CDR3aa: CASSSGTNYGYTF
CDR3nt: TGTGCCAGTAGCAGTGGGACAAACTATGGCTACACCTTC

v_gene: TRBV19
j_gene: TRBJ1-2
abundance: few
d_gene: .
CDR3aa: CASSPLDGGEGYTF
CDR3nt: TGTGCCAGTAGCCCTTTGGATGGGGGCGAAGGCTACACCTTC

v_gene: TRBV5-1
j_gene: TRBJ2-7
abundance: .
d_gene: .
CDR3aa: CASSFSPSYEQYF
CDR3nt: TGCGCCAGCAGCTTCTCCCCGTCCTACGAGCAGTACTTC

v_gene: TRBV11-2
j_gene: TRBJ1-2
abundance: .
d_gene: .
CDR3aa: CASSLTEPGYTF
CDR3nt: TGTGCCAGCAGCTTAACGGAACCTGGCTACACCTTC

v_gene: TRBV29-1
j_gene: TRBJ1-2
abundance: .
d_gene: .
CDR3aa: CSGQTNYGYTF
CDR3nt: TGCAGCGGACAGACTAACTATGGCTACACCTTC

v_gene: TRBV4-3
j_gene: TRBJ2-1
abundance: .
d_gene: .
CDR3aa: CASSQAPARPEFF
CDR3nt: TGCGCCAGCAGCCAAGCTCCCGCTCGGCCGGAGTTCTTC

v_gene: TRBV30
j_gene: TRBJ1-2
abundance: .
d_gene: .
CDR3aa: CAWTPGGNYGYTF
CDR3nt: TGTGCCTGGACCCCCGGCGGGAACTATGGCTACACCTTC

v_gene: TRBV29-1
j_gene: TRBJ2-2
abundance: .
d_gene: .
CDR3aa: CSVEGATGELFF
CDR3nt: TGCAGCGTAGAAGGGGCTACCGGGGAGCTGTTTTTT

v_gene: TRBV27
j_gene: TRBJ2-3
abundance: few
d_gene: .
CDR3aa: CASSLGGYTDTQYF
CDR3nt: TGTGCCAGCAGTTTGGGGGGTTACACAGATACGCAGTATTTT

v_gene: TRBV29-1
j_gene: TRBJ2-3
abundance: .
d_gene: .
CDR3aa: CSVEDPFLNADTQYF
CDR3nt: TGCAGCGTTGAAGATCCCTTTCTAAACGCAGATACGCAGTATTTT

v_gene: TRBV5-1
j_gene: TRBJ2-7
abundance: .
d_gene: TRBD1
CDR3aa: CASRHGTGASYEQYF
CDR3nt: TGCGCCAGCAGACACGGGACAGGGGCCTCCTACGAGCAGTACTTC

v_gene: TRBV2
j_gene: TRBJ2-4
abundance: few
d_gene: .
CDR3aa: CASSDGREVIQYF
CDR3nt: TGTGCCAGCAGTGACGGTAGGGAGGTCATTCAGTACTTC

v_gene: TRBV9
j_gene: TRBJ1-2
abundance: .
d_gene: .
CDR3aa: CASSPKDWGPLNYGYTF
CDR3nt: TGTGCCAGCAGCCCAAAAGACTGGGGTCCCCTTAACTATGGCTACACCTTC

v_gene: TRBV4-3
j_gene: TRBJ2-1
abundance: many
d_gene: .
CDR3aa: CASSPMTQGPYNEQFF
CDR3nt: TGCGCCAGCAGCCCTATGACCCAGGGACCGTACAATGAGCAGTTCTTC

v_gene: TRBV11-3
j_gene: TRBJ2-1
abundance: once
d_gene: TRBD1
CDR3aa: CASSLGPQGSSYNEQFF
CDR3nt: TGTGCCAGCAGCTTAGGCCCACAGGGGAGCTCCTACAATGAGCAGTTCTTC

v_gene: TRBV11-2
j_gene: TRBJ1-2
abundance: .
d_gene: .
CDR3aa: CASSLEGVMDYGYTF
CDR3nt: TGTGCCAGCAGCTTAGAAGGGGTGATGGACTATGGCTACACCTTC

v_gene: TRBV6-5
j_gene: TRBJ1-6
abundance: .
d_gene: .
CDR3aa: CASSYSPGANSPLHF
CDR3nt: TGTGCCAGCAGTTACTCGCCAGGGGCGAATTCACCCCTCCACTTT

v_gene: TRBV7-9
j_gene: TRBJ2-3
abundance: .
d_gene: .
CDR3aa: CASSSRRQDADTQYF
CDR3nt: TGTGCCAGCAGCTCACGAAGACAGGACGCAGATACGCAGTATTTT

v_gene: TRBV27
j_gene: TRBJ2-7
abundance: once
d_gene: .
CDR3aa: CASSTPGGEQYF
CDR3nt: TGTGCCAGCAGTACCCCAGGGGGGGAGCAGTACTTC

v_gene: TRBV7-9
j_gene: TRBJ2-3
abundance: few
d_gene: .
CDR3aa: CASSPTGETDTQYF
CDR3nt: TGTGCCAGCAGCCCAACGGGGGAAACAGATACGCAGTATTTT

v_gene: TRBV29-1
j_gene: TRBJ1-2
abundance: .
d_gene: TRBD1
CDR3aa: CSARGQEGDYGYTF
CDR3nt: TGCAGCGCAAGGGGACAGGAGGGGGACTATGGCTACACCTTC

v_gene: TRBV5-1
j_gene: TRBJ2-7
abundance: .
d_gene: .
CDR3aa: CASSLVLGDYEQYF
CDR3nt: TGCGCCAGCAGCTTGGTGCTGGGGGACTACGAGCAGTACTTC

v_gene: TRBV15
j_gene: TRBJ2-5
abundance: .
d_gene: .
CDR3aa: CATSRDSKETQYF
CDR3nt: TGTGCCACCAGCAGAGATTCAAAAGAGACCCAGTACTTC

v_gene: TRBV6-5
j_gene: TRBJ2-7
abundance: few
d_gene: TRBD2
CDR3aa: CASSYGTSGYEQYF
CDR3nt: TGTGCCAGCAGTTACGGGACTAGCGGCTACGAGCAGTACTTC

v_gene: TRBV13
j_gene: TRBJ1-6
abundance: .
d_gene: .
CDR3aa: CASSLWGTAGSPLHF
CDR3nt: TGTGCCAGCAGCCTCTGGGGTACAGCGGGTTCACCCCTCCACTTT

v_gene: TRBV2
j_gene: TRBJ2-2
abundance: .
d_gene: .
CDR3aa: CASSFWNTGELFF
CDR3nt: TGTGCCAGCAGCTTTTGGAACACCGGGGAGCTGTTTTTT

v_gene: TRBV2
j_gene: TRBJ2-3
abundance: .
d_gene: TRBD1
CDR3aa: CASSGSTGGSTDTQYF
CDR3nt: TGTGCCAGCAGTGGCTCGACAGGGGGTAGCACAGATACGCAGTATTTT

v_gene: TRBV4-3
j_gene: TRBJ1-5
abundance: .
d_gene: .
CDR3aa: CASSQVHSNQPQHF
CDR3nt: TGCGCCAGCAGCCAAGTGCATAGCAATCAGCCCCAGCATTTT

v_gene: TRBV2
j_gene: TRBJ2-7
abundance: .
d_gene: TRBD1
CDR3aa: CASSPDQGVGEQYF
CDR3nt: TGTGCCAGCAGCCCCGACCAGGGGGTAGGCGAGCAGTACTTC

v_gene: TRBV9
j_gene: TRBJ1-1
abundance: .
d_gene: .
CDR3aa: CASSAKGQTEAFF
CDR3nt: TGTGCCAGCAGCGCCAAGGGGCAAACTGAAGCTTTCTTT

v_gene: TRBV5-6
j_gene: TRBJ2-5
abundance: .
d_gene: TRBD2
CDR3aa: CASSTGGALETQYF
CDR3nt: TGTGCCAGCAGCACCGGGGGGGCCCTGGAGACCCAGTACTTC

v_gene: TRBV4-3
j_gene: TRBJ1-2
abundance: .
d_gene: TRBD1
CDR3aa: CASSQAGTDNYGYTF
CDR3nt: TGCGCCAGCAGCCAAGCCGGGACAGATAACTATGGCTACACCTTC

v_gene: TRBV7-9
j_gene: TRBJ2-7
abundance: few
d_gene: TRBD1
CDR3aa: CASSLGGTADEQYF
CDR3nt: TGTGCCAGCAGCCTGGGTGGGACAGCCGACGAGCAGTACTTC

v_gene: TRBV13
j_gene: TRBJ1-6
abundance: .
d_gene: .
CDR3aa: CASSLDRTYNSPLHF
CDR3nt: TGTGCCAGCAGCTTGGACAGAACTTATAATTCACCCCTCCACTTT

v_gene: TRBV30
j_gene: TRBJ2-1
abundance: .
d_gene: TRBD1
CDR3aa: CAWSENRDREQFF
CDR3nt: TGTGCCTGGAGTGAGAACCGGGACAGAGAGCAGTTCTTC

v_gene: TRBV4-3
j_gene: TRBJ1-2
abundance: many
d_gene: .
CDR3aa: CASSQDARGKHGYTF
CDR3nt: TGCGCCAGCAGCCAAGATGCCAGGGGAAAGCATGGCTACACCTTC

v_gene: TRBV15
j_gene: TRBJ2-7
abundance: few
d_gene: .
CDR3aa: CATSNYSTYEQYF
CDR3nt: TGTGCCACCAGCAACTACTCTACCTACGAGCAGTACTTC

v_gene: TRBV9
j_gene: TRBJ2-3
abundance: .
d_gene: .
CDR3aa: CASSVSIDTQYF
CDR3nt: TGTGCCAGCAGCGTCTCCATAGATACGCAGTATTTT